This T cell receptor beta chain derives from a study of cytomegalovirus exposure and HLA in healthy donors (dated by TCRdb to 2016 to 2017). Context from the whole study: In an earlier analysis of approximately 500 of the donors, 250 to 300 Gb of sequence data and 90 million to 120 million unique TCR beta sequences from 180 million or so T cells were reported. An early release that covered fewer than 800 HLA-typed donors contained approximately 300 gigabases of sequencing data and 85 million to 100 million unique TCR sequences. Of the roughly 420 genotyped donors, 65% to 90% were placed in the genetic ancestry cluster associated with self-reported Caucasian donors. The study was designed to test whether signatures of past pathogen exposure could be identified by cataloging public T cell receptors. The study used immunosequencing to profile the T cell repertoires of hundreds of subjects and linked those repertoires to cytomegalovirus serostatus. Besides the first cohort of roughly 640 subjects, a separate validation cohort made up of 120 different subjects was used. To predict cytomegalovirus infection status, the study brought together high-throughput TCR immunosequencing, statistical association of individual TCRs with disease status, and machine learning. A later analysis re-examined previously published TCR beta repertoires from more than 650 donors and added high-resolution HLA genotyping to investigate patterns of TCR occurrence. In the later analysis, no new phenotypic data were used to find candidate immune exposures; instead, reliance was placed on TCR beta sequences and their occurrence across donors. In an earlier analysis of roughly 600 of the donors, high-throughput TCR beta sequencing was used to judge whether each TCR beta V gene segment behaved as functional or pseudogenic. Alongside the repertoire data, information on donor age, sex, ethnicity and CMV serostatus was compiled. A later genetic analysis used genome-wide SNP genotypes for about three fifths of the roughly 700 donors, treating that subset as a discovery cohort. Every discovery cohort repertoire had been produced on one sequencing platform. HLA typing included class I and class II loci at four-digit resolution. Typing coverage differed by locus: A, B, C, DRB1 and DQB1 were typed in about 629-640 donors, DQA1 in about 560, DPA1 in some 600, and DPB1 in 400 to 480. Because of strong linkage in the cohort, five DR-DQ haplotypes were treated as single units for association and clustering. Among about 360 genotyped donors of the cohort, an average of approximately 240,000 unique TCR beta nucleotide sequences were sequenced per donor, roughly a sixth of them non-productive. What the research found in general, with its limitations: A cluster of highly shared sequence variants was judged likely to be a technical artifact of the sequencing pipeline. A later analysis found that most CMV-associated TCR beta chains appeared HLA-restricted, with HLA associations seemingly driven largely by CMV exposure. A total of some 180 TCR beta chains were listed by the study as associated with cytomegalovirus. Correlated functional status among segregating V segments might reflect linkage disequilibrium, but an unknown experimental factor could not be ruled out. According to a later analysis, TCR association rates differed among HLA loci, with DRB1 alleles showing the most associated TCRs and HLA-C alleles showing the fewest. In a later analysis, some 17,000 TCR beta sequences were associated with specific HLA alleles at a false discovery rate of 0.05. A further reported finding was that TCR beta sequences accurately predicted the HLA-A and HLA-B alleles for most subjects in the first cohort. In a later analysis, several top co-occurrence clusters were reported to appear linked to parvovirus B19, influenza, CMV and Epstein-Barr virus. A few of the identified cytomegalovirus-associated TCR beta chains were confirmed in vitro to be specific for cytomegalovirus antigens. Assigning TCR associations to individual alleles was difficult when HLA alleles, especially DR and DQ, strongly co-occurred. The classifier was reported to diagnose cytomegalovirus status with high specificity and sensitivity in both the original and validation cohorts. A later genetic analysis reported fewer N-insertions in productive TCRs among donors in an Asian-associated ancestry cluster than the approximately 670-donor mean. Presence/absence analyses assumed roughly uniform sequencing depth across donors, an assumption that may not hold. In an earlier analysis of fewer than 700 of the donors, most TCR beta V segments appeared in productive rearrangements about 90% or about 30% of the time, broadly matching IMGT annotations. Immune exposure information for the cohort was limited to CMV serostatus. HLA typing was unavailable for some donors at each locus, so association tests used only the typed subset. It was suggested by the authors that the approach could potentially be generalized to other disease states and immunological phenotypes. Most TCR sequences were observed very rarely across donors, whereas some public TCRs were present in many individuals. Some IMGT-functional V segments, including TRBV6-2 and TRBV6-3, could not be told apart with the 87-base-pair reads, so those segments were excluded. In a later analysis, HLA-associated TCR beta chains were found to be more clonally expanded and to have lower generation probabilities than equally common non-associated chains. V-gene and J-gene trimming of TCR beta chains was associated with a missense DCLRE1C variant in a later genetic analysis, and the association was replicated in an independent cohort. In this cohort, only TCR beta chains were sequenced, and detectable features were limited by the absence of alpha or paired-chain data. Because counts were too low, more than 15 rarely observed V segments, including chromosome 9 orphons, were left out of the earlier analysis of roughly 600 of the donors.

Receptors were amplified or captured by the immunoSEQ multiplex PCR assay. For the multiplex PCR, a mixture combining 60 forward primers for TCR Vbeta segments and 13 reverse primers for TCR Jbeta segments was used. Amplification of the CDR3 region of rearranged TCR beta genes was performed with a multiplex PCR assay on genomic DNA. On the Illumina HiSeq System, the amplified TCR beta libraries were sequenced as 87-base-pair reads. The authors' pipeline ran thus. A later analysis tallied about 77 million unique TCR beta chains across the 600 to 700 repertoires, and about 10 million of those chains were shared by two or more donors. Raw reads were error-corrected and collapsed into unique sequences with a nearest-neighbor algorithm that merged closely related sequences to remove PCR and sequencing errors. CDR3 sequences were aligned to IMGT reference sequences to assign V, D and J gene segments. For a sequence to be retained, a match of at least six nucleotides to both a V gene segment and a J gene segment was required. Rearrangements were classified as productive when the CDR3 lacked stop codons and remained in frame with V and J, and all other rearrangements were classified as non-productive. CDR3 was defined according to IMGT convention as the region running from the second conserved V-encoded cysteine to the conserved J-encoded phenylalanine. The earlier analysis of about 620 of the donors excluded sequences that lacked an unambiguous match to a single V gene segment. An earlier analysis of several hundred of the donors called V segments functional above 56.7% productive rearrangements and segregating when the between-donor standard deviation exceeded 5%. A statistical classification framework was built to diagnose cytomegalovirus status from the catalog of TCR beta chain sequences. In a later analysis, TCR nucleotide sequences were compared against IMGT/GENE-DB human TR gene sequences so that V and J genes could be assigned. Using the TCRdist pipeline, a later analysis assigned CDR3 sequences along with most-parsimonious VDJ recombination scenarios. In a later analysis, each TCR beta chain was defined by its CDR3 amino acid sequence together with its V-gene family, and reads without a unique V-gene family were excluded. To address suspected cross-contamination and a sequencing artifact, a later analysis removed 592 highly shared, low-generation-probability nucleotide sequences. In a later analysis, a clonal expansion index for each public chain was calculated from normalized within-repertoire ranks of inferred template counts. A later analysis computed generation probabilities with a VDJ recombination model fitted to out-of-frame rearrangements, and checked the results against IGoR. In a later analysis, TCR-TCR, TCR-HLA and TCR-CMV co-occurrence was scored with hypergeometric tests, and a repertoire-size bias correction was applied to TCR pairs. In a later analysis, false discovery rates were estimated by permuting HLA or CMV assignments 20 times. In a later analysis, co-occurring TCRs were grouped with DBSCAN, and TCRdist sequence similarity was added when clustering was performed within HLA-allele-positive subsets. Repertoires with fewer than 30,000 or more than 120,000 public chains, plus five repertoires with anomalous nucleotide sharing, were excluded from co-occurrence clustering. TCRdb's version of the immuneACCESS table is confined to in-frame rearrangements and falls short of the full clone set. An unresolved V gene accounts for under half of the shortfall where checked; the remainder is of unknown origin. The V and J calls and clone size were taken over from that table, and D and trimming were inferred from the DNA. Counted in this sample were 65,000 to 80,000 clones; 78% of them appeared once. Approximately 9% of the sample comes from the top ten.

As concerns this clone: Its antigen remains undetermined. Base qualities are not provided; no much larger clone lies one nucleotide away.

The cohort comprised some 700 healthy bone marrow donors. Cohort members were all nominally healthy when sampled, although unrecorded immune exposures were likely present. The donor was CMV seropositive and was included in the group of 250 to 300 seropositive cohort members. A peripheral blood sample was provided by each donor, and peripheral blood mononuclear cells were used for TCR beta sequencing. The Qiagen DNeasy Blood Extraction Kit was used to extract genomic DNA from the blood cell samples. The CDR3 starts with the cysteine, ends with the phenylalanine, and has 15 residues. Left in the record is the CDR3 DNA by itself, 45 bases read in frame from the first base. At the junction V is shortened by 4 bases and J by 9 bases, with 19 bases in between. The germline V gene specifies SGHRS as CDR1 and YFSETQ as CDR2.

The source of this sequence is a woman aged 35 to 49 in good health and CMV-seropositive. Recombination joined TRBV5-1 with TRBJ2-2; the D gene is possibly TRBD1, with 6 bases matching. Source material: PBMCs. The DNA sequence is given as TGCGCCAGCAGCCCAGGGGACGGCCTCGTAAGGGAGCTGTTTTTT. Its protein is CASSPGDGLVRELFF.